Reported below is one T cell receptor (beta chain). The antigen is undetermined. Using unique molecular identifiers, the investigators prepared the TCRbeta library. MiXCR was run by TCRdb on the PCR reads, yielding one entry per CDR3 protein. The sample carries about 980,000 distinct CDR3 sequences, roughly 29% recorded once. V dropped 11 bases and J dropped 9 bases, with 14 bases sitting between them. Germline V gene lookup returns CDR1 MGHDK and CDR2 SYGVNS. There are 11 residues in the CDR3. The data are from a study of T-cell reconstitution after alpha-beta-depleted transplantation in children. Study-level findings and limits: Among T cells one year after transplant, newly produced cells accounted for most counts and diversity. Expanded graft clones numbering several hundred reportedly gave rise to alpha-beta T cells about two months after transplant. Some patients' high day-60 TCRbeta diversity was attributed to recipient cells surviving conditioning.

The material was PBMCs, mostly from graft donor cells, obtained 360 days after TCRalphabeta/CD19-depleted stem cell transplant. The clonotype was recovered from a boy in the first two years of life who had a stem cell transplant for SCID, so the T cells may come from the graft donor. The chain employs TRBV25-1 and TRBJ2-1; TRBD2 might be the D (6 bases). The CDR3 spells CAAGLSAEQFF. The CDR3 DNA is TGTGCCGCGGGACTTAGCGCTGAGCAGTTCTTC.